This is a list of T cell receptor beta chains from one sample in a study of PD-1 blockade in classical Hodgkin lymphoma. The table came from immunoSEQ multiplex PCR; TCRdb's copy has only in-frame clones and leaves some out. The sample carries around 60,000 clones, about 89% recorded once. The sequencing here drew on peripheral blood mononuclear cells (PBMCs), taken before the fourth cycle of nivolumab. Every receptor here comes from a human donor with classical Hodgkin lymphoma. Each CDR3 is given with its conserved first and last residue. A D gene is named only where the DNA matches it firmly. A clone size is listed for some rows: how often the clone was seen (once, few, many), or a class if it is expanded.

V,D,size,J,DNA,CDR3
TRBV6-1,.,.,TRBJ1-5,TGTGCCAGCAGGCCCACAGGATCCAATCAGCCCCAGCATTTT,CASRPTGSNQPQHF
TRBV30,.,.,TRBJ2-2,TGTGCCTGGAGTGTAAACGGGGAGCTGTTTTTT,CAWSVNGELFF
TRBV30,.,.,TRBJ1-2,TGTGCCTGGAGTGTACTTGGGACCCAGGGCGGCTACACCTTC,CAWSVLGTQGGYTF
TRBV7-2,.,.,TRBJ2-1,TGTGCCAGCAGCTTCGTAGATACCAATGAGCAGTTCTTC,CASSFVDTNEQFF
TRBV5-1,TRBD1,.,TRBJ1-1,TGCGCCAGCAGCTTAGGGACAGAGGAGACTGAAGCTTTCTTT,CASSLGTEETEAFF
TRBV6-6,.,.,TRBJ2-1,TGTGCCAGCACGTCCGGGTTAGGGCTCTACAATGAGCAGTTCTTC,CASTSGLGLYNEQFF
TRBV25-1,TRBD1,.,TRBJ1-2,TGTGCCAGCAGTGAAGCGGACAGGGGTGTTCGTGGCTACACCTTC,CASSEADRGVRGYTF
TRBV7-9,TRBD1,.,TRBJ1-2,TGTGCCAGCAGCTTATGGGAACAGGGGAAGGAGACTTCGGGCTACACCTTC,CASSLWEQGKETSGYTF
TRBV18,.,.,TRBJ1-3,TGTGCCAGCTCACCACAATCGGCGGGAAACACCATATATTTT,CASSPQSAGNTIYF
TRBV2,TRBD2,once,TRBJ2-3,TGTGCCACCGTAGGGACTAGCGGGCCCGCATGGACGCAGTATTTT,CATVGTSGPAWTQYF
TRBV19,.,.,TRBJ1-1,TGTGCCAGTAGTACCTACACGGGGGCCACTGAAGCTTTCTTT,CASSTYTGATEAFF
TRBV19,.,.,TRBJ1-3,TGTGCCAGTATGGAGATCTATACTGGAAACACCATATATTTT,CASMEIYTGNTIYF
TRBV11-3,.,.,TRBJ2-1,TGTGCCAGCAGCTTAGGGGGTTACAATGAGCAGTTCTTC,CASSLGGYNEQFF
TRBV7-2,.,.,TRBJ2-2,TGTGCCAGCAGCTCCCTAGGCGGCCCCACCGGGGAGCTGTTTTTT,CASSSLGGPTGELFF
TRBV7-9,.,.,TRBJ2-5,TGTGCCAGCTCGATCCCTGAGACCCAGTACTTC,CASSIPETQYF
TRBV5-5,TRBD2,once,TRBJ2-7,TGTGCCAGCAGCTACAGCGGTAGCGGGGGCTACGAGCAGTACTTC,CASSYSGSGGYEQYF
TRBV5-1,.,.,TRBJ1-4,TGCGCCAGCAGCTTGTTCCCTACAGAGGTGAATGAAAAACTGTTTTTT,CASSLFPTEVNEKLFF
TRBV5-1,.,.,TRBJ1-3,TGCGCCAGCAGCTTGGGAGGGTTTGACTCTGGAAACACCATATATTTT,CASSLGGFDSGNTIYF
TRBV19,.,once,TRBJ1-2,TGTGCCAGTATACGATGGGAGGGAAACTATGGCTACACCTTC,CASIRWEGNYGYTF
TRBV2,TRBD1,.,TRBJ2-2,TGTGCCAGCAGTGGGAGGACAGGGATTGCCGGGGAGCTGTTTTTT,CASSGRTGIAGELFF
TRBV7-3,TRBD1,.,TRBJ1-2,TGTGCCAGCAGCCCAATCCCGGGACAGAACTATGGCTACACCTTC,CASSPIPGQNYGYTF
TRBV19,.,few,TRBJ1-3,TGTGCCAGTAGTCGGGGGGCAGATGGAAACACCATATATTTT,CASSRGADGNTIYF
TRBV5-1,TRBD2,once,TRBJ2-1,TGCGCCAGCAAAGAGGAGCTAGCGGGGAACAATGAGCAGTTCTTC,CASKEELAGNNEQFF
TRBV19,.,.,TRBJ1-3,TGTGCCAGTAGTTTGTCCCTGGACAGCTCTGGAAACACCATATATTTT,CASSLSLDSSGNTIYF
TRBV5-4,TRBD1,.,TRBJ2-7,TGTGCCAGCAGCACCGGGACAGAGTACGAGCAGTACTTC,CASSTGTEYEQYF
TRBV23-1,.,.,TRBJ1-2,TGCGCCAGCAGTCAGGGAGCCCCGGCCAATGGCTACACCTTC,CASSQGAPANGYTF
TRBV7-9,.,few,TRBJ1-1,TGTGCCAGCAGCTTAGAAGACACTGAAGCTTTCTTT,CASSLEDTEAFF
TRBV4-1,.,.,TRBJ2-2,TGCGCCAGCCATGGGACTCCGAACACCGGGGAGCTGTTTTTT,CASHGTPNTGELFF
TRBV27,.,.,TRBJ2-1,TGTGCCAGCAGTTTATTGGGGCCCCAACCCTACAATGAGCAGTTCTTC,CASSLLGPQPYNEQFF
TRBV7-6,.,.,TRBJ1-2,TGTGCCAGCAGCTTAGCCGGCGATGGCTACACCTTC,CASSLAGDGYTF
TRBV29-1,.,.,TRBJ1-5,TGCAGGGGGGATTCGGGGACCGACGGATCACCGCTGATTTGGGGCAATCAGCCCCAGCATTTT,CRGDSGTDGSPLIWGNQPQHF
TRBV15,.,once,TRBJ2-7,TGTGCCACCACTAAACAGAACTCCTACGAGCAGTACTTC,CATTKQNSYEQYF
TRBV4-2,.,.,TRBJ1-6,TGTGCCAGCAGCCAAGGAGGGGAAGCCCTCCACTTT,CASSQGGEALHF
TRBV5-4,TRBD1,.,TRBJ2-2,TGTGCCAGCAGCTTGATTCGACAGGGGAGTTTGCCCGGGGAGCTGTTTTTT,CASSLIRQGSLPGELFF
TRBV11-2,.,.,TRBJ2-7,TGTGCCAGCAGTCCTACGATGGGGGTAGGCGAGCAGTACTTC,CASSPTMGVGEQYF
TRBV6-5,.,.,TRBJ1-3,TGTGCCAGCAGTTACCAGGGGAGCTCTGGAAACACCATATATTTT,CASSYQGSSGNTIYF
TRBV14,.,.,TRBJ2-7,TGTGCCAGCAGCCAAGCGATGTCCTACGAGCAGTACTTC,CASSQAMSYEQYF
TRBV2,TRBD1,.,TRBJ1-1,TGTGCCACCGCCGGGACAGGGGGCATTGGGAACACTGAAGCTTTCTTT,CATAGTGGIGNTEAFF
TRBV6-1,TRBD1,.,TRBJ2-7,TGTGCCAGCAGAAGACAGGGGGCCTGGGAGCAGTACTTC,CASRRQGAWEQYF
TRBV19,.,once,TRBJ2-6,TGTGCCAGTCACCCGGTAGCAAGATTCTATTCTGGGGCCAACGTCCTGACTTTC,CASHPVARFYSGANVLTF
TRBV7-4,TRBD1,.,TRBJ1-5,TGTGCCAGCAGCCCGGGACAGAATCAGCCCCAGCATTTT,CASSPGQNQPQHF
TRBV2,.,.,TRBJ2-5,TGTGCCAGCAACGGTCTGACGGAAGAGACCCAGTACTTC,CASNGLTEETQYF
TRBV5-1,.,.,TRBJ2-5,TGCGCCAGCAGCATCAACGTCGAAGAGACCCAGTACTTC,CASSINVEETQYF
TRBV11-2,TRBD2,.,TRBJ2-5,TGTGCCAGCAGCTCCTTAGCGGGACCACAAGAGACCCAGTACTTC,CASSSLAGPQETQYF
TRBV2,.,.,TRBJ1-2,TGTGCCAGCAGTTACCAGGCGATCTATGGCTACACCTTC,CASSYQAIYGYTF
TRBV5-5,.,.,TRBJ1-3,TGTGCCAGCAGCAGAACAGACAGGCCTCGATCTGGAAACACCATATATTTT,CASSRTDRPRSGNTIYF
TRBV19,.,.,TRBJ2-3,TGTGCCAGTAACCAATATGCTCAGGATATCACAGATACGCAGTATTTT,CASNQYAQDITDTQYF
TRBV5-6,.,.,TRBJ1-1,TGTGCCAGCAGCCACGACACTAACACTGAAGCTTTCTTT,CASSHDTNTEAFF
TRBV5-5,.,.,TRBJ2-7,TGTGCCAGCAGCTTGGGTCACGAGCAGTACTTC,CASSLGHEQYF
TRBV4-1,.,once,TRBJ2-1,TGCGCCAGCAGCCCAGTAGCGGACCCTCTCTACAATGAGCAGTTCTTC,CASSPVADPLYNEQFF
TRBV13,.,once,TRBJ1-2,TGTGCCAGCGAGGCACGGCCGGGGGCGGTCTATGGCTACACCTTC,CASEARPGAVYGYTF
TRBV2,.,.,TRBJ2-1,TGTGTGGCCGTGTCCTACAATGAGCAGTTCTTC,CVAVSYNEQFF
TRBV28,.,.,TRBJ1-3,TGTGCCAGCAGAAACATAGCGGGAAACACCATATATTTT,CASRNIAGNTIYF
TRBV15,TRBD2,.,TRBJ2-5,TGTGCCACCAGCAGTAGCGGGGGGGTACGGGAGACCCAGTACTTC,CATSSSGGVRETQYF
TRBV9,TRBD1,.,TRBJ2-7,TGTGCCAGCAGCCCCCCAACAGGGGCGGACGAGCAGTACTTC,CASSPPTGADEQYF
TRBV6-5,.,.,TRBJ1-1,TGTGCCAGCAATAGGGTCCAGACTATCTCTGAAGCTTTCTTT,CASNRVQTISEAFF
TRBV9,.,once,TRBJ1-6,TGTGCCAGCAGCGGCGGGAGACCCGGGATCAATTCACCCCTCCACTTT,CASSGGRPGINSPLHF